This entry concerns a single TCR beta chain. V trimming: 6 bases; J trimming: 0 bases; junction bases outside the gene matches: 4. Germline CDR1 is MNHEY and CDR2 is SMNVEV (reference sequence). The CDR3 length is 16 residues. This entry belongs to a study of blood T cells in healthy people across ages. A second 7 to 11 cycle PCR used barcoded and J-beta primers. TCRdb reanalysed the 5' RACE reads using MiXCR and keeps one entry per CDR3 protein. The top ten clones hold over 2% of a sample with about 1.8 million distinct CDR3 sequences, around 48% of them seen once. The V and J genes are TRBV27 and TRBJ2-3; 12 positions agree with TRBD2. Sequences were obtained from blood. The sequence came from a woman in her thirties or forties in good health. The CDR3: CASSRTSGTSTDTQYF. The CDR3 nucleotides are TGTGCCAGCAGCCGGACTAGCGGGACCAGCACAGATACGCAGTATTTT.